These 27 T cell receptor beta chains share one sample of origin, sequenced in a study of OX40 agonist ivuxolimab in advanced cancers. Assay: immunoSEQ multiplex PCR; the TCRdb copy retains only in-frame clones and omits some. The data hold approximately 82,000 clones, with roughly 85% observed a single time. The material was CD4+ or CD8+ T cells sorted from blood, obtained in a trial of the OX40 agonist ivuxolimab. The receptors were sampled from an adult with an advanced solid tumor such as melanoma, head and neck, liver or kidney cancer.

This clone was seen a handful of times. This sequence joins TRBV7-9 and TRBJ2-7; D gene unclear. The CDR3 has 12 amino acids. Germline-derived CDR1 and CDR2 are SEHNR and FQNEAQ (reference sequence). Trimming stripped 5 bases from V and 2 bases from J, with 7 bases between. The CDR3 spells CASSAAPYEQYF. For the CDR3, the DNA is TGTGCCAGCAGCGCGGCCCCCTACGAGCAGTACTTC.

The chain employs TRBV27 and TRBJ1-5; 9 bases line up with TRBD1. Trimming cost V 6 bases and J 7 bases; bases outside gene matches: 7. CDR1 is MNHEY, CDR2 SMNVEV, per germline (reference sequence). The CDR3 contains 14 residues. CDR3 DNA: TGTGCCAGCAGGGTTACAGGGGGCGGCCAGCCCCAGCATTTT. It translates to CASRVTGGGQPQHF.

The V call is TRBV19, the J call TRBJ1-6, with D unclear. The V end lost 3 bases, the J end lost 10 bases, and 7 bases lay between the germline ends. Per the germline V gene, CDR1 is LNHDA and CDR2 is SQIVND (reference sequence). The CDR3 runs 12 residues. CDR3 loop: CASSMDQSPLHF. CDR3 nucleotide sequence: TGTGCCAGTAGTATGGACCAATCACCCCTCCACTTT.

The rearrangement links TRBV15 to TRBJ2-7, with a weak D call TRBD1 (6 bases). The CDR3 length is 15 residues. Germline CDR1 reads LNHNV; CDR2 reads YYDKDF (reference sequence). V lost 1 base and J 3 bases, leaving 13 bases between the germline ends. The CDR3, as DNA: TGTGCCACCAGCAGAGGAGGGGGAACGCGCTACGAGCAGTACTTC. Translation gives CATSRGGGTRYEQYF.

This clone was seen a single time. This chain connects TRBV5-4 to TRBJ2-5; 11 bases match TRBD1. V trimming: 4 bases; J trimming: 4 bases; junction bases outside the gene matches: 6. Per the germline V gene, CDR1 is SGHNT and CDR2 is YYREEE (reference sequence). The length of the CDR3 is 15 residues. CDR3 nucleotide sequence: TGTGCCAGCAGCGGACAGGGGGCGCTCGTAGAGACCCAGTACTTC. Amino acids: CASSGQGALVETQYF.

The J gene is TRBJ2-3, the V gene TRBV18; 11 bases fit TRBD1. The germline V gene encodes CDR1 KGHSH and CDR2 LQKENI. This CDR3 spans 15 amino acids. Trimming cost V 1 base and J 4 bases; bases outside gene matches: 1. CDR3 coding DNA: TGTGCCAGCTCACCACGGACAGGGGGCGCAGATACGCAGTATTTT. Translating gives CASSPRTGGADTQYF.

V gene TRBV7-2 combines with J gene TRBJ1-1; possible D gene TRBD1, 5 bases. Trimming pared 5 bases from V and 8 bases from J, leaving 12 bases between. Germline-derived CDR1 and CDR2 are SGHTA and FQGNSA. The CDR3 is made up of 12 amino acids. CDR3 bases: TGTGCCAGCAGCCCGGCGCGGGGGGAAGCTTTCTTT. Its protein is CASSPARGEAFF.

The chain uses TRBV5-6 and TRBJ2-2; TRBD1 is a possible D gene (6 bases). The CDR3 is 16 residues long. CDR1 is SGHDT and CDR2 is YYEEEE in the germline V gene. The V and J ends lost 8 bases and 1 base respectively, with 18 bases between them. As DNA, the CDR3 is TGTGCCAGTACAGTGACAGGAGCCTGGAACACCGGGGAGCTGTTTTTT. Its protein product is CASTVTGAWNTGELFF.

CDR3 sequence (DNA): TGTGCCAGCAGCGTAGGGCTAGCGTCGTACGAGCAGTACTTC. The encoded protein is CASSVGLASYEQYF. V and J are TRBV9 and TRBJ2-7; tentatively, D is TRBD2 (6 bases). Germline V gene sequence: CDR1 SGDLS, CDR2 YYNGEE. This CDR3 region has 14 residues. Trimming stripped 0 bases from V and 4 bases from J, with 11 bases between.

The genes are TRBV6-1 and TRBJ2-3, with D unresolved. Trimming took off 1 base at V and 5 bases at J, with 13 bases between the two ends. The germline gives CDR1 MNHNS, CDR2 SASEGT. The CDR3 runs 15 residues. CDR3 DNA sequence: TGTGCCAGCAGTGAAGGCGGAGCACATAAAGATACGCAGTATTTT. Encoded protein: CASSEGGAHKDTQYF.

The chain joins TRBV23-1 to TRBJ2-1, with D perhaps being TRBD1 or TRBD2 (5 bases each). TRBV23-1 is an ORF; its function is uncertain. The V and J ends lost 3 bases and 6 bases respectively, with 12 bases between them. The CDR3 totals 14 residues. CDR3 bases: TGCGCCAGCAGTCACCCCGGGGCCAGCAATGAGCAGTTCTTC. Translating gives CASSHPGASNEQFF.

The V call is TRBV4-3, the J call TRBJ1-1; TRBD1 aligns across 8 bases. J was trimmed by 6 bases and V by 1 base; bases with no gene match: 10. The CDR3 length is 16 residues. From germline, CDR1 is LGHNA and CDR2 YSLEER. CDR3 sequence reads: CASSQAVDRVGAEAFF. CDR3 sequence (DNA): TGCGCCAGCAGCCAAGCGGTGGACAGGGTAGGGGCTGAAGCTTTCTTT.

The rearrangement links TRBV15 to TRBJ2-5; D might be TRBD2 (7 bases). This CDR3 spans 14 amino acids. V was pared by 5 bases and J by 4 bases, with 14 bases between. CDR1 LNHNV and CDR2 YYDKDF come from the germline V gene (reference sequence). The CDR3 nucleotides are TGTGCCACCAGCGCGGGGGCACTCAGAGAGACCCAGTACTTC. This translates into CATSAGALRETQYF.

This clone was seen a single time. The chain joins TRBV7-9 to TRBJ2-6, with unresolved D. Germline CDR1 and CDR2: SEHNR and FQNEAQ (reference sequence). The V end lost 5 bases, the J end lost 0 bases, and 11 bases lay between the germline ends. The CDR3 runs to 16 residues. For the CDR3, the DNA is TGTGCCAGCAGCCCAAGGAAGAGCTCTGGGGCCAACGTCCTGACTTTC. It yields the protein CASSPRKSSGANVLTF.

To note about this clone: Just one base apart from a much larger clone, this may be a read error. The chain uses TRBV9 and TRBJ1-1; D remains ambiguous. Germline V lookup: CDR1 SGDLS, CDR2 YYNGEE. This CDR3 is 14 amino acids long. V was clipped by 7 bases and J by 3 bases, with 16 bases between them. The CDR3 sequence: CASAYLQSDTEAFF. The DNA of the CDR3 is TGTGCCAGCGCCTACCTACAGAGTGACACTGAAGCTTTCTTT.

This clone has more than one count but fewer than ten. The chain employs TRBV7-9 and TRBJ2-5; TRBD2 aligns across 13 bases. The germline CDR1 and CDR2 sequences are SEHNR and FQNEAQ (reference sequence). The trim removed 5 bases at V and 1 base at J, leaving 10 bases unmatched. The CDR3 runs to 18 residues. CDR3 coding DNA: TGTGCCAGCAGCCCCAACCCACTAGCGGGGGGGACCCAAGAGACCCAGTACTTC. Amino acids: CASSPNPLAGGTQETQYF.

V gene TRBV7-2 combines with J gene TRBJ2-6, with 7 bases fitting TRBD1. Germline CDR1 and CDR2: SGHTA and FQGNSA. V trimming: 5 bases; J trimming: 0 bases; junction bases outside the gene matches: 4. CDR3 size: 16 residues. CDR3 nucleotides: TGTGCCAGCAGCGCGTACAGGGGCTCTGGGGCCAACGTCCTGACTTTC. Translation: CASSAYRGSGANVLTF.

J is TRBJ1-3 and V is TRBV6-1, with TRBD1 as a possible D gene (6 bases). There are 16 residues in the CDR3. Germline values: CDR1 MNHNS, CDR2 SASEGT. V was shortened by 0 bases and J by 4 bases, with 13 bases between the two germline ends. DNA for the CDR3: TGTGCCAGCAGTGAAGCGGGGACAAGGCCAGGAAACACCATATATTTT. As protein: CASSEAGTRPGNTIYF.

The rearrangement joins TRBV30 to TRBJ1-3; D unclear. Germline assignment: CDR1 GTSNPN and CDR2 SVGIG (reference sequence). V shed 3 bases and J shed 4 bases, with 13 bases lying between them. The CDR3 length is 14 residues. The CDR3 DNA reads as TGTGCCTGGAGCTCAGGCCACTCCGGAAACACCATATATTTT. It specifies CAWSSGHSGNTIYF.

This clone was detected once. J is TRBJ2-3 and V is TRBV7-3, with D tentatively TRBD1 (6 bases). The CDR3 is 14 amino acids. Trimming took 1 base from V and 6 from J, leaving 11 bases between them. Germline loops: CDR1 SGHTA, CDR2 FQGTGA. The CDR3 sequence: CASSLKDSQDTQYF. The CDR3 DNA follows: TGTGCCAGCAGCTTAAAGGACAGTCAGGATACGCAGTATTTT.

This clone was picked up one time. The chain couples TRBV10-3 to TRBJ1-2, with 7 positions matching TRBD1. In germline, CDR1 is ENHRY, CDR2 SYGVKD. The CDR3 has 14 amino acids. J gave up 4 bases and V 2 bases, and 4 bases lay outside the gene matches. The CDR3 DNA reads as TGTGCCATCAGTGAGGGCAGGGGGATCTATGGCTACACCTTC. It is translated as CAISEGRGIYGYTF.

The gene calls are TRBV7-3 and TRBJ2-2; D is possibly TRBD1 or TRBD2 (5 bases each). The V and J ends lost 4 bases and 9 bases respectively, with 24 bases between them. The CDR3 consists of 17 residues. The V gene's germline CDR1 is SGHTA and CDR2 FQGTGA. Here the CDR3 DNA reads TGTGCCAGCAGCTCGCCCCTGGACGGAAGCGGACATCGGGAGCTGTTTTTT. It is translated as CASSSPLDGSGHRELFF.

The chain recombines TRBV7-9 with TRBJ1-3; no clear D gene. This CDR3 spans 12 amino acids. CDR1 is SEHNR and CDR2 is FQNEAQ in the germline V gene (reference sequence). The V end lost 0 bases, the J end lost 3 bases, and 0 bases lay between the germline ends. CDR3 protein: CASSLAGNTIYF. The DNA for the CDR3 is TGTGCCAGCAGCTTAGCTGGAAACACCATATATTTT. The variable domain in full, completed from reference TRBV7-9 and TRBJ1-3, reads DTGVSQNPRHKITKRGQNVTFRCDPISEHNRLYWYRQTLGQGPEFLTYFQNEAQLEKSRLLSDRFSAERPKGSFSTLEIQRTEQGDSAMYLCASSLAGNTIYFGEGSWLTVV.

This clone has only a few counts. The CDR3 DNA sequence: TGTGCCAGCAACCTCGGGGGGGGGACCACAGATACGCAGTATTTT. It encodes CASNLGGGTTDTQYF. V and J are TRBV9 and TRBJ2-3; TRBD2 matches 8 bases. The J segment lost 2 bases and the V segment lost 6 bases, leaving 8 bases of the junction unmatched. This CDR3 is built from 15 residues. Germline V lookup: CDR1 SGDLS, CDR2 YYNGEE.

V usage is TRBV25-1 and J usage is TRBJ2-3; 10 bases are a match to TRBD2. Germline-derived CDR1 and CDR2 are MGHDK and SYGVNS. This CDR3 is built from 13 residues. The V segment lost 1 base and the J segment 13 bases; nucleotides outside the gene matches: 5. CDR3 sequence (DNA): TGTGCCAGCAGTGAATCCACTAGCGGGGTCAAGTATTTT. Protein: CASSESTSGVKYF.

This clone has a single count. The genes are TRBV11-1 and TRBJ2-7; TRBD1 matches at 9 bases. The CDR3 length is 15 residues. V shed 5 bases and J 5 bases; nucleotides not matched to a gene: 10. Germline V gene lookup returns CDR1 SGHAT and CDR2 FQDESV (reference sequence). The CDR3 nucleotides read TGTGCCAGCAGCGCCAGACAGGGGGAGGTTAACGAGCAGTACTTC. Amino acid sequence: CASSARQGEVNEQYF.

The chain has TRBV2 and TRBJ2-3; D is unclear. This CDR3 comprises 13 residues. Between the trimmed V and J ends, which lost 4 bases and 6 bases, there was a span of 11 bases. CDR1 is SNHLY, CDR2 FYNNEI, per germline. This CDR3 is CASSGPDGDTQYF. The CDR3, as DNA: TGTGCCAGCAGTGGCCCCGACGGGGATACGCAGTATTTT. The full variable domain, in which reference TRBV2 and TRBJ2-3 provide the parts outside the CDR3, is EPEVTQTPSHQVTQMGQEVILRCVPISNHLYFYWYRQILGQKVEFLVSFYNNEISEKSEIFDDQFSVERPDGSNFTLKIRSTKLEDSAMYFCASSGPDGDTQYFGPGTRLTVL.